What follows describes a single TCR beta chain. The antigen is unknown. The data derive from a study of cytomegalovirus exposure and HLA in healthy donors. Study background: Approximately 83 million unique TCRs from HLA-typed donors were held in an early data release.

This CDR3 is built from 10 residues. Per the germline V gene, CDR1 is DFQATT and CDR2 is SNEGSKA (reference sequence). Trimming shortened V by 1 base and J by 6 bases, and 3 bases separated the two germline ends. General study findings and limits: TRBV6-2, TRBV6-3 and some other V segments were unresolvable in 87-base-pair reads. The authors listed 164 TCR beta chains as cytomegalovirus-associated. Analyses of presence and absence presupposed an approximately uniform sequencing depth across donors.

Primers: 60 Vbeta forward and 13 Jbeta reverse. The repertoire was sequenced with immunoSEQ multiplex PCR; TCRdb's copy has only in-frame clones and lacks some. The sample holds about 100,000 clones, 76% seen once. Specimen: PBMCs. This TCR derives from a man aged 40-55 years in good health and CMV-seronegative. The chain joins TRBV20-1 to TRBJ1-2; D is uncertain. The CDR3 spells CSARGNGYTF. CDR3 nucleotide sequence: TGCAGTGCTAGAGGTAATGGCTACACCTTC.